Below, 5 T cell receptor beta chains from the same sample are listed, as sequenced in a study of blood T cell repertoires in COVID-19. Here immunoSEQ multiplex PCR was the method, and the copy in TCRdb shows in-frame clones only, minus some. Of 200,000 to 300,000 clones listed, around four fifths are singletons. The sample comprised peripheral blood. Source of these receptors: a woman aged 55-70 years with active or convalescent COVID-19.

The chain is built from TRBV14 and TRBJ2-7; TRBD2 matches 9 bases. The CDR3 has 15 amino acids. Germline V gene sequence: CDR1 SGHDN, CDR2 FVKESK. V lost 1 base to trimming and J lost 3 bases; unmatched junction nucleotides: 4. This chain's CDR3 is CASSQGSGGFYEQYF. The CDR3 nucleotides are TGTGCCAGCAGCCAAGGTAGCGGGGGATTCTACGAGCAGTACTTC.

V and J are TRBV4-2 and TRBJ1-5; D remains unclear. The length of the CDR3 is 13 residues. CDR1 is LGHNA and CDR2 is YNFKEQ in the germline V gene. V was shortened by 5 bases and J by 4 bases, with 9 bases between the two germline ends. CDR3 region: CASSSEPNQPQHF. In DNA, the CDR3 is TGTGCCAGCAGCTCTGAGCCTAATCAGCCCCAGCATTTT.

This chain joins TRBV2 and TRBJ2-5; the D gene is possibly TRBD2 (5 bases). The CDR3 runs 15 residues. The ends were cut back, 0 bases at V and 4 bases at J, with 12 bases in the middle. In germline, CDR1 is SNHLY, CDR2 FYNNEI. CDR3 amino acids: CASSEAPGLGETQYF. CDR3 coding DNA: TGTGCCAGCAGTGAAGCGCCGGGGTTGGGAGAGACCCAGTACTTC.

This chain joins TRBV6-6 and TRBJ1-2, with 7 bases identical to TRBD1. CDR1 and CDR2 (germline): MNHNY, SVGAGI (reference sequence). Trimming took 2 bases from V and 6 from J; bases not matched to a gene: 9. The CDR3 is made up of 15 amino acids. The CDR3 spells CASSYTDRALDGYTF. In DNA, the CDR3 is TGTGCCAGCAGTTACACCGACAGGGCGCTCGATGGCTACACCTTC.

The V gene is TRBV14, the J gene TRBJ2-5; tentatively, D is TRBD1 (5 bases). Germline CDR1 SGHDN, CDR2 FVKESK. This CDR3 is built from 16 residues. Trimming took off 3 bases at V and 1 base at J, with 15 bases between the two ends. The CDR3 loop is CASSHYRLDSQETQYF. In DNA, the CDR3 is TGTGCCAGCAGCCACTACAGACTTGACAGCCAAGAGACCCAGTACTTC.